The T cell receptor (beta chain) described here comes from a study of cytomegalovirus exposure and HLA in healthy donors. TCRdb keeps only in-frame clones here, not all; method: immunoSEQ multiplex PCR. The sample yields some 150,000 clones, more than 75% seen once. V was cut by 10 bases and J by 2 bases, with 18 bases left in between. The CDR3 sequence is 15 residues long. The germline V gene encodes CDR1 MNHNS and CDR2 SASEGT. What was sequenced was PBMCs. The sequence came from a man aged 18 to 29 in good health and CMV-seronegative. The chain recombines TRBV6-1 with TRBJ1-5; D gene uncertain. Here the CDR3 reads CATLREFRGNQPQHF. The CDR3, as DNA: TGTGCCACCCTAAGGGAGTTTCGCGGCAATCAGCCCCAGCATTTT.